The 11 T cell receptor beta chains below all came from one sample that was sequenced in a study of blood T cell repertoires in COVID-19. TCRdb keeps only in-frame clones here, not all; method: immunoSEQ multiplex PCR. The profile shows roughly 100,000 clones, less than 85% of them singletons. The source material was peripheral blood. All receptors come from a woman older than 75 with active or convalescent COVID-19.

The CDR3 loop is CAWDPQSSYEQYF. The CDR3 nucleotides are TGTGCCTGGGATCCACAGTCATCCTACGAGCAGTACTTC. The V gene is TRBV30, the J gene TRBJ2-7; no definite D call. The V end was cut by 5 bases, the J end by 1 base, with 12 bases between. The V gene's germline CDR1 is GTSNPN and CDR2 SVGIG (reference sequence). The CDR3 runs to 13 residues.

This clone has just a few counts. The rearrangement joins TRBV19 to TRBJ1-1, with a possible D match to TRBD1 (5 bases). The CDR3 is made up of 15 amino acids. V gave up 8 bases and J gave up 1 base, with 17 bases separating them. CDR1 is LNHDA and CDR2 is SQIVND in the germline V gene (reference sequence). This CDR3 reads CASRSAGQPNTEAFF. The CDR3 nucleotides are TGTGCCAGTCGTAGCGCAGGACAACCGAACACTGAAGCTTTCTTT.

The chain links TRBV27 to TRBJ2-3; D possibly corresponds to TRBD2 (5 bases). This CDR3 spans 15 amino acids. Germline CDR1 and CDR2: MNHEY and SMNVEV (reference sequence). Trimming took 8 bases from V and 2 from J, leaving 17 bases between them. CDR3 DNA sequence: TGTGCCAGCTCCAGCACCGGGGTTAACACAGATACGCAGTATTTT. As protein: CASSSTGVNTDTQYF.

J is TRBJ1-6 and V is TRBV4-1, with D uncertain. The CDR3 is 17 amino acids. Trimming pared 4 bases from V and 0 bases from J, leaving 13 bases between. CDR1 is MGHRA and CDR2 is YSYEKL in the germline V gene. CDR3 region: CASSPSGELSYNSPLHF. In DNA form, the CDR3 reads TGCGCCAGCAGCCCCTCCGGAGAGCTCTCCTATAATTCACCCCTCCACTTT.

CDR3 in amino acids: CASSIGQGSGANVLTF. The DNA of the CDR3 is TGTGCCAGCAGCATAGGACAGGGGTCTGGGGCCAACGTCCTGACTTTC. The rearrangement links TRBV11-2 to TRBJ2-6; 9 nucleotides align to TRBD1. Trimming cost V 5 bases and J 1 base; bases outside gene matches: 3. The length of the CDR3 is 16 residues. CDR1 and CDR2 from the germline V gene are SGHAT and FQNNGV.

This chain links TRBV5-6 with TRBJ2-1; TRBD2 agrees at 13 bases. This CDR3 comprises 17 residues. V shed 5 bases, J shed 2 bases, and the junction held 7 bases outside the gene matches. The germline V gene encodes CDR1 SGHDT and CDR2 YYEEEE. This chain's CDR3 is CASRPFTSGRAYNEQFF. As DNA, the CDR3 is TGTGCCAGCAGACCTTTCACTAGCGGGAGGGCCTACAATGAGCAGTTCTTC.

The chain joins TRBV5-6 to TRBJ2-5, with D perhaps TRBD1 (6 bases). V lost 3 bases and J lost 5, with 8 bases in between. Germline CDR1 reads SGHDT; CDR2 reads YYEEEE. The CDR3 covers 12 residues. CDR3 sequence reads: CASSYRVETQYF. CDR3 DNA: TGTGCCAGCAGCTACAGGGTTGAGACCCAGTACTTC.

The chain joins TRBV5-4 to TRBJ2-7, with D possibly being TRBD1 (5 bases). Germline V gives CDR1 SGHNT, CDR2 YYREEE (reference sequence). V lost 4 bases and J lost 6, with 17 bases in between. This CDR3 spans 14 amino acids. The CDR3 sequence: CASSGQGGSGEQYF. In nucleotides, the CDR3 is TGTGCCAGCAGCGGGCAGGGTGGATCGGGCGAGCAGTACTTC.

This chain's CDR3 is CASSLGPAGGSEQFF. The CDR3 DNA follows: TGTGCCAGCAGCTTAGGTCCAGCGGGTGGGAGTGAGCAGTTCTTC. The genes are TRBV7-2 and TRBJ2-1; D is possibly TRBD2 (6 bases). The CDR3 loop spans 15 amino acids. Trimming shortened V by 1 base and J by 9 bases, and 16 bases separated the two germline ends. Germline CDR1 reads SGHTA; CDR2 reads FQGNSA.

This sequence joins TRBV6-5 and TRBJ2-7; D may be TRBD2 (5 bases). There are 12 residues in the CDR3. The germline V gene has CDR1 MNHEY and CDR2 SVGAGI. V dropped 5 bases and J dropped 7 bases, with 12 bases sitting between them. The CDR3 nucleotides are TGTGCCAGCAGTATCCGGGAAAGGGAGCAGTACTTC. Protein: CASSIREREQYF.

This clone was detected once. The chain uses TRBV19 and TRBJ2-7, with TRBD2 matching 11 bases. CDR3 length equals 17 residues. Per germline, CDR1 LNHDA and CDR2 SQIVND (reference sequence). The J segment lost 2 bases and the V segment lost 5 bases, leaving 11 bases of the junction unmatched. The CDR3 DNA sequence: TGTGCCAGTAGTCCACGCCCGACTAGCGGGACGGCCTACGAGCAGTACTTC. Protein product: CASSPRPTSGTAYEQYF. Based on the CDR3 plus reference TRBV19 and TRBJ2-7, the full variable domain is DGGITQSPKYLFRKEGQNVTLSCEQNLNHDAMYWYRQDPGQGLRLIYYSQIVNDFQKGDIAEGYSVSREKKESFPLTVTSAQKNPTAFYLCASSPRPTSGTAYEQYFGPGTRLTVT.